This T cell receptor beta chain was profiled in a study of T cells expressing NK-cell markers. For each CDR3 protein, TCRdb gives one entry from its re-call of the 5' RACE reads, without DNA. The sample has 200,000 to 300,000 distinct CDR3 sequences. The CDR3 consists of 14 residues. CDR1 SEHNR and CDR2 FQNEAQ come from the germline V gene (reference sequence). This clonotype originated in a man between 18 and 29 years old in good health. The chain links TRBV7-9 to TRBJ2-1. Specimen: blood T cells: a sorted CD56 or NKG2C T cell subset, CD4+ or CD8+ T cells, or bulk PBMC T cells (not recorded which). This CDR3 is CASSLEVGYNEQFF.